This T cell receptor beta chain is drawn from a study of shared clonotypes between healthy human individuals. Study-wide results and limits: Only blood samples were collected, and tissue repertoires likely differ. Few donors limited the genetic and exposure-history diversity represented.

Measured with immunoSEQ multiplex PCR; TCRdb has only the in-frame clones, and not every one. In the table there are around 700,000 clones, 92% of which are singletons. On this clone itself: What it binds is not known.

CD8 cells regarded as naive lacked CD45RO, were positively chosen for CCR7, and omitted terminally differentiated effector memory CD45RA+ cells. Germline V gene data show CDR1 as MNHNS and CDR2 as SASEGT. This CDR3 contains 13 residues. J lost 5 bases, V lost 4 bases, and 2 bases had no gene match. The chain employs TRBV6-1 and TRBJ2-1; 7 bases are shared with TRBD1. Sequencing input: naive CD8+ T cells sorted from blood. The clonotype comes from a man between 25 and 39 years old in good health. CDR3 protein: CASSAGQHNEQFF. CDR3 nucleotide sequence: TGTGCCAGCAGTGCGGGACAGCACAATGAGCAGTTCTTC.